This record concerns one T cell receptor beta chain sequence. Antigen unknown. With UMI labels, 5' RACE was used to prepare the TRB cDNA libraries. Reprocessing the 5' RACE reads, TCRdb reports a single entry for every CDR3 protein and omits DNA. This sample's table reports roughly 70,000 distinct CDR3 sequences. The sample belongs to a study of CXCR3-negative and CXCR3-positive naive CD8 T cells. Findings and limits, study-wide: Upon cryopreservation, CXCR3 expression partially decreased, and most assays used fresh PBMCs.

CDR3 length: 16 residues. CDR1 is LGHDT, CDR2 YNNKEL, per germline (reference sequence). The sample taken for sequencing was naive CXCR3- CD8+ T cells from blood. Subset given: CD45RO-CCR7+CD27+CD95- naive CD8+ T cells lacking CXCR3 (TNR3-). The V call is TRBV3-1, the J call TRBJ2-7; the D call from TCRdb, TRBD1, cannot be confirmed without DNA. This TCR was recovered from a human donor in good health. Some clones in this sample may be carry-over from other donors' samples. This chain's CDR3 is CASSQDQGTGTHEQYF.